These 31 T cell receptor beta chains share one sample of origin, sequenced in a study of regulatory T cells in long-lasting Graves disease (dated by TCRdb to the early 2020s). Library construction relied on multiplex PCR. TCRdb records Illumina HiSeq 4000 as the sequencer. iRepertoire HTBI primers and Arm-PCR amplification of CDR3 regions were used to construct TCR beta libraries. TCRdb cleaned the public reads at Q25 with fastp, built clones with MiXCR and kept in-frame beta chains. One record per CDR3 amino acid sequence lists the most common genes and DNA. The sample table contains 500,000 to 800,000 distinct CDR3 sequences; only one count was recorded for 30% of them. The top ten hold under 50% of the sample. Interpreted using the paper, the time point label stands for: persistent/refractory GD, antithyroid drugs over 5 years with positive TRAb. For both TCR sequencing and RNA sequencing, RNA was extracted from PBMCs in TRIzol.

This specimen was peripheral blood mononuclear cells (PBMCs), taken when the disease was refractory, from a patient treated with antithyroid drugs. Receptor source: a female donor with Graves disease.

This rearrangement joins TRBV2 to TRBJ1-3; no clear D gene. The germline V and J ends were trimmed by 4 bases and 6 bases, with 7 bases remaining between them. The germline gives CDR1 SNHLY, CDR2 FYNNEI. The CDR3 runs 12 residues. The CDR3 loop is CASSVQANTIYF. CDR3 bases: TGTGCCAGCAGTGTCCAGGCAAACACCATATATTTT.

This rearrangement joins TRBV30 to TRBJ2-7; TRBD1 matches 7 bases. Germline V gives CDR1 GTSNPN, CDR2 SVGIG (reference sequence). V lost 3 bases to trimming and J lost 1 base; unmatched junction nucleotides: 3. The CDR3 length is 13 residues. CDR3 DNA: TGTGCCTGGAGCGGACAGGTTTCCTACGAGCAGTACTTC. It translates to CAWSGQVSYEQYF.

V and J are TRBV19 and TRBJ1-2, with D possibly matching TRBD1 (6 bases). The CDR3 runs 15 residues. V was cut by 3 bases and J by 4 bases, with 15 bases left in between. Germline CDR1 reads LNHDA; CDR2 reads SQIVND (reference sequence). The CDR3 protein is CASSIAGAIPYGYTF. In nucleotides, the CDR3 is TGTGCCAGTAGTATTGCGGGGGCTATTCCCTATGGCTACACCTTC.

The chain couples TRBV29-1 to TRBJ1-2; D possibly corresponds to TRBD1 (6 bases). The CDR3 is 12 residues long. Per germline, CDR1 SQVTM and CDR2 ANQGSEA. Trimming shortened V by 6 bases and J by 10 bases, and 18 bases separated the two germline ends. The CDR3 sequence: CSVSRTDSDYTF. DNA for the CDR3: TGCAGCGTGTCTAGGACAGATTCGGACTACACCTTC.

This chain joins TRBV27 and TRBJ1-1; weak D call: TRBD1 (5 bases). CDR3 size: 16 residues. CDR1 and CDR2 (germline): MNHEY, SMNVEV (reference sequence). The germline V and J ends were trimmed by 3 bases and 5 bases, with 19 bases remaining between them. CDR3: CASSFKFSGRETEAFF. The CDR3 DNA sequence: TGTGCCAGCAGTTTTAAATTTTCGGGCAGGGAAACTGAAGCTTTCTTT.

The V and J genes are TRBV30 and TRBJ2-2; no definite D call. Germline loops: CDR1 GTSNPN, CDR2 SVGIG (reference sequence). V was shortened by 2 bases and J by 6 bases, with 10 bases between the two germline ends. This CDR3 has 13 residues. The CDR3 region has the DNA TGTGCCTGGAGTCTCGACATCTCCGGGGAGCTGTTTTTT. This codes for CAWSLDISGELFF. The full variable domain, with the rest looked up from reference TRBV30 and TRBJ2-2, is SQTIHQWPATLVQPVGSPLSLECTVEGTSNPNLYWYRQAAGRGLQLLFYSVGIGQISSEVPQNLSASRPQDRQFILSSKKLLLSDSGFYLCAWSLDISGELFFGEGSRLTVL.

The V call is TRBV20-1, the J call TRBJ1-6; D perhaps matches TRBD1 (6 bases). The CDR3 runs 13 residues. Trimming left V 6 bases short and J 6 bases short, with 12 bases between. The germline V gene encodes CDR1 DFQATT and CDR2 SNEGSKA (reference sequence). CDR3 sequence reads: CSAKDRINSPLHF. Written as DNA, the CDR3 is TGCAGTGCCAAAGACAGGATTAATTCACCCCTCCACTTT.

The chain links TRBV9 to TRBJ2-5; a weak D match, TRBD2 (5 bases). Germline values: CDR1 SGDLS, CDR2 YYNGEE. This CDR3 comprises 12 residues. Trimming removed 0 bases from V and 7 bases from J, with 7 bases in between. CDR3 sequence: CASSVVGVTQYF. CDR3 DNA: TGTGCCAGCAGCGTAGTCGGGGTGACCCAGTACTTC.

This clonotype was detected many times. The V call is TRBV12-3 or TRBV12-4, the J call TRBJ2-5, with D perhaps matching TRBD2 (6 bases). V lost 6 bases to trimming and J lost 4 bases, with 12 bases between them. The CDR3 covers 13 residues. In DNA, the CDR3 is TGTGCCAGCAGCCTCGGAGGGGCAGAGACCCAGTACTTC. It specifies CASSLGGAETQYF.

This clonotype was picked up many times. The chain recombines TRBV6-1 with TRBJ2-2, with D maybe TRBD1 (6 bases). Deletions cut 5 bases from V and 3 bases from J, with 7 bases between. This CDR3 has 13 amino acids. Germline loops: CDR1 MNHNS, CDR2 SASEGT. The CDR3 nucleotides are TGTGCCAGCAGTCCAGGGGACACCGGGGAGCTGTTTTTT. Its translation is CASSPGDTGELFF.

This clonotype was counted between two and nine times. This chain joins TRBV29-1 and TRBJ1-1; the D gene is possibly TRBD1 (5 bases). The CDR3 has 14 amino acids. The V end lost 4 bases, the J end lost 3 bases, and 15 bases lay between the germline ends. The germline CDR1 and CDR2 sequences are SQVTM and ANQGSEA. Here the CDR3 reads CSVAPGYQDTEAFF. The CDR3 bases are TGCAGCGTTGCTCCAGGGTATCAAGACACTGAAGCTTTCTTT.

The chain couples TRBV3-1 to TRBJ2-7; 10 nucleotides line up with TRBD1. The CDR3 is 13 amino acids. Trimming cost V 7 bases and J 2 bases; bases outside gene matches: 2. Germline loops: CDR1 LGHDT, CDR2 YNNKEL (reference sequence). CDR3 protein: CASIGQGAYEQYF. CDR3 DNA sequence: TGTGCCAGCATAGGACAGGGGGCCTACGAGCAGTACTTC.

This clonotype was observed at least ten times. This chain's CDR3 is CASSYMGQEAFF. The DNA of the CDR3 is TGTGCCAGCAGTTACATGGGGCAAGAAGCTTTCTTT. V usage is TRBV6-5 and J usage is TRBJ1-1; TRBD1 is a possible D gene (5 bases). Germline V CDR1 and CDR2: MNHEY, SVGAGI. The CDR3 consists of 12 residues. V lost 2 bases to trimming and J lost 8 bases, with 9 bases between them.

V and J are TRBV19 and TRBJ2-7; 9 bases map to TRBD1. Looked up from germline, CDR1 is LNHDA and CDR2 is SQIVND (reference sequence). There are 15 residues in the CDR3. J gave up 5 bases and V 5 bases, and 10 bases lay outside the gene matches. This CDR3 is CASSSPGQGLDEQYF. The CDR3 DNA reads TGTGCCAGTAGTTCACCGGGACAGGGATTGGACGAGCAGTACTTC.

The rearrangement links TRBV28 to TRBJ2-5; TRBD1 matches 7 bases. The germline V gene encodes CDR1 MDHEN and CDR2 SYDVKM. The CDR3 covers 12 residues. Trimming removed 9 bases from V and 2 bases from J; junction bases left unmatched: 3. The CDR3 DNA is TGTGCCAGGGGACAGTTGCAAGAGACCCAGTACTTC. Encoded protein: CARGQLQETQYF.

About this clonotype itself: A much larger clone differs from this one at a single base, so this may be a read error. The chain uses TRBV6-1 and TRBJ1-2, with D tentatively TRBD1 (6 bases). This CDR3 has 16 residues. The V gene's germline CDR1 is MNHNS and CDR2 SASEGT. Trimming stripped 2 bases from V and 3 bases from J, with 16 bases between. CDR3 region: CASSELGARSDYGYTF. The CDR3 nucleotides read TGTGCCAGCAGTGAATTGGGGGCGCGGTCGGACTATGGCTACACCTTC.

In its sample, this clonotype was seen a few times. The chain couples TRBV10-3 to TRBJ2-7; D unresolved. Germline CDR1 and CDR2: ENHRY and SYGVKD. V lost 7 bases and J lost 2, with 15 bases in between. This CDR3 contains 14 residues. The CDR3 spells CAITPTLPPYEQYF. In DNA form, the CDR3 reads TGTGCCATCACCCCGACTTTGCCCCCCTACGAGCAGTACTTC.

This chain uses TRBV12-3 or TRBV12-4 with TRBJ2-7; 10 bases line up with TRBD2. The CDR3 consists of 15 residues. Trimming cost V 8 bases and J 6 bases; bases outside gene matches: 13. The CDR3 reads CASLKGPSGSGEQYF. CDR3 DNA sequence: TGTGCCAGCCTCAAGGGCCCTAGCGGGAGCGGCGAGCAGTACTTC.

This chain links TRBV20-1 with TRBJ2-7, with TRBD1 as a possible D gene (6 bases). This CDR3 spans 11 amino acids. The V gene lost 6 bases and the J gene lost 6 bases, with 12 bases spanning the gap. CDR1 is DFQATT and CDR2 is SNEGSKA in the germline V gene (reference sequence). The CDR3 reads CSAHHRAEQYF. The DNA for the CDR3 is TGCAGTGCCCACCACAGGGCCGAGCAGTACTTC.

This clonotype appeared a few times. V usage is TRBV7-2 and J usage is TRBJ1-5; D call uncertain. The germline V gene encodes CDR1 SGHTA and CDR2 FQGNSA. Trimming pared 5 bases from V and 3 bases from J, leaving 14 bases between. CDR3 length: 15 amino acids. The CDR3 loop reads CASSPYRRDNQPQHF. CDR3 sequence (DNA): TGTGCCAGCAGCCCTTACAGACGGGACAATCAGCCCCAGCATTTT.

V gene TRBV9 combines with J gene TRBJ2-7, with TRBD2 identical over 8 bases. J was trimmed by 6 bases and V by 5 bases; bases with no gene match: 7. The germline gives CDR1 SGDLS, CDR2 YYNGEE. This CDR3 region has 13 residues. Here the CDR3 reads CASSVGLVGEQYF. The CDR3, as DNA: TGTGCCAGCAGTGTGGGACTAGTGGGCGAGCAGTACTTC.

This clonotype came up once. This chain links TRBV12-3 or TRBV12-4 with TRBJ2-2; tentative D call: TRBD1 (6 bases). The CDR3 has 17 amino acids. The V and J ends lost 2 bases and 1 base respectively, with 14 bases between them. CDR3 region: CASSLLLGGKNTGELFF. CDR3 DNA sequence: TGTGCCAGCAGTTTATTGCTAGGGGGAAAGAACACCGGGGAGCTGTTTTTT.

This chain links TRBV19 with TRBJ1-1; D is perhaps TRBD1 (5 bases). The V and J ends lost 6 bases and 0 bases respectively, with 20 bases between them. The CDR3 sequence is 17 residues long. The germline V gene has CDR1 LNHDA and CDR2 SQIVND (reference sequence). The CDR3 reads CASRLDSRDGVNTEAFF. CDR3 sequence (DNA): TGTGCCAGTAGACTCGACAGCCGGGACGGGGTGAACACTGAAGCTTTCTTT.

V gene TRBV19 combines with J gene TRBJ2-2, with D possibly matching TRBD2 (6 bases). The ends were cut back, 1 base at V and 2 bases at J, with 14 bases in the middle. Germline values: CDR1 LNHDA, CDR2 SQIVND (reference sequence). This CDR3 region has 17 residues. Here the CDR3 DNA reads TGTGCCAGTAGTATAGGATGGGTAGCGGAAAACACCGGGGAGCTGTTTTTT. Translating gives CASSIGWVAENTGELFF. Supplemented by reference TRBV19 and TRBJ2-2, the full variable domain reads DGGITQSPKYLFRKEGQNVTLSCEQNLNHDAMYWYRQDPGQGLRLIYYSQIVNDFQKGDIAEGYSVSREKKESFPLTVTSAQKNPTAFYLCASSIGWVAENTGELFFGEGSRLTVL.

This clonotype appeared once. This sequence joins TRBV20-1 and TRBJ1-1; possible D gene TRBD1, 5 bases. Germline V gene lookup returns CDR1 DFQATT and CDR2 SNEGSKA (reference sequence). The germline V and J ends were trimmed by 0 bases and 4 bases, with 9 bases remaining between them. This CDR3 has 13 amino acids. CDR3 protein: CSARDHGGTEAFF. Written as DNA, the CDR3 is TGCAGTGCTAGAGATCATGGGGGCACTGAAGCTTTCTTT.

The genes are TRBV10-3 and TRBJ1-2, with D unclear. This CDR3 is 12 amino acids long. The V end was cut by 7 bases, the J end by 2 bases, with 8 bases between. The germline V gene has CDR1 ENHRY and CDR2 SYGVKD. The CDR3 is CAIMAENYGYTF. CDR3 DNA sequence: TGTGCCATCATGGCGGAGAACTATGGCTACACCTTC.

This chain connects TRBV12-3 or TRBV12-4 to TRBJ2-7; D may be TRBD2 (6 bases). CDR3 length: 15 amino acids. V dropped 1 base and J dropped 6 bases, with 16 bases sitting between them. The CDR3 sequence: CASSLGTGAVPEQYF. The CDR3 coding sequence is TGTGCCAGCAGTTTAGGTACGGGAGCGGTCCCCGAGCAGTACTTC.

This clonotype was seen a few times. This chain joins TRBV10-1 and TRBJ2-2; D gene ambiguous. The CDR3 has 13 residues. V was cut by 4 bases and J by 4 bases, with 7 bases left in between. The V gene's germline CDR1 is WNHNN and CDR2 SYGVQD (reference sequence). CDR3 amino acids: CASSGHLTGELFF. CDR3 nucleotide sequence: TGCGCCAGCAGTGGACACCTCACCGGGGAGCTGTTTTTT.

This clonotype was detected ten times or more. This chain joins TRBV27 and TRBJ1-2, with D possibly matching TRBD1 (5 bases). CDR1 is MNHEY and CDR2 is SMNVEV in the germline V gene (reference sequence). V was trimmed by 0 bases and J by 8 bases, leaving 10 bases between them. The CDR3 consists of 13 residues. In nucleotides, the CDR3 is TGTGCCAGCAGTTTATCGGGGAGGGGAGGCTACACCTTC. It encodes CASSLSGRGGYTF.

This clonotype was counted only a few times. V is TRBV11-2 and J is TRBJ1-1; the D gene is possibly TRBD1 (5 bases). Germline V CDR1 and CDR2: SGHAT, FQNNGV. CDR3 length: 15 residues. V was cut by 2 bases and J by 0 bases, with 10 bases left in between. The CDR3 spells CASSLRSGMNTEAFF. The CDR3 coding sequence is TGTGCCAGCAGCTTAAGGTCAGGGATGAACACTGAAGCTTTCTTT.

This chain uses TRBV5-1 with TRBJ2-1, with 14 bases that match TRBD2. The CDR3 totals 16 residues. V gave up 4 bases and J gave up 6 bases; unmatched junction bases: 6. Germline-derived CDR1 and CDR2 are SGHRS and YFSETQ. The CDR3 DNA reads TGCGCCAGCAGCGGGGGACTAGCGGGAGTCGGCAATGAGCAGTTCTTC. It codes for CASSGGLAGVGNEQFF. The full variable domain, completed using reference TRBV5-1 and TRBJ2-1, is KAGVTQTPRYLIKTRGQQVTLSCSPISGHRSVSWYQQTPGQGLQFLFEYFSETQRNKGNFPGRFSGRQFSNSRSEMNVSTLELGDSALYLCASSGGLAGVGNEQFFGPGTRLTVL.